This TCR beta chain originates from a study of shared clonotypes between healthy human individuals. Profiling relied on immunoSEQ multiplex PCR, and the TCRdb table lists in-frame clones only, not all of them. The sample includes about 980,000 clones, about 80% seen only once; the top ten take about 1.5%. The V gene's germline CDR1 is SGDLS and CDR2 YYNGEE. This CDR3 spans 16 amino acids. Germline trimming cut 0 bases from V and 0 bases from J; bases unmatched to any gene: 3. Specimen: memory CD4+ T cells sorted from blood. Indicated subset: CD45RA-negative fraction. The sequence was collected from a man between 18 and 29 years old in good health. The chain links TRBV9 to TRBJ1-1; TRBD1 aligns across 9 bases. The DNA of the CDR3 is TGTGCCAGCAGCGTAGGGGACAGGGCCCTGAACACTGAAGCTTTCTTT. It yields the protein CASSVGDRALNTEAFF.